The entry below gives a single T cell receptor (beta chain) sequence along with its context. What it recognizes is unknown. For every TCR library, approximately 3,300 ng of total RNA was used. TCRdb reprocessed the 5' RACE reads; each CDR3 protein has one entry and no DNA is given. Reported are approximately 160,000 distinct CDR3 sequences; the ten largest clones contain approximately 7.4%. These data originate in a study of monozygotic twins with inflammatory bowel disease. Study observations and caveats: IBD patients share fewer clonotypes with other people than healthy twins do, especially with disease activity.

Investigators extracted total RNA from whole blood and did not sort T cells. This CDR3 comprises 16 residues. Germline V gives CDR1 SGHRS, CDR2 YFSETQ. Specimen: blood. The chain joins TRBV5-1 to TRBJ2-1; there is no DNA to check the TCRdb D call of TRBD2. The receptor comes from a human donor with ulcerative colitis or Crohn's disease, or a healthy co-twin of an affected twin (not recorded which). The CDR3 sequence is CASSYPPGLPNNEQFF.